The sequence of this TCR beta chain was determined in a study of Graves' ophthalmopathy and Graves' hyperthyroidism. Trimming took 5 bases from V and 5 from J; bases not matched to a gene: 9. This CDR3 region has 16 residues. The V gene's germline CDR1 is LNHNV and CDR2 YYDKDF (reference sequence). For donors with ophthalmopathy, the disease showed moderate-to-severe activity, reached CAS ≥3 and NOSPECS ≥4, and had lasted under 3 months. RNA served as the template for amplifying TCR beta CDR3 regions. HTBI primers were used in a first-round RT-PCR, which preceded a second-round multiplex PCR. TCRdb re-called the multiplex PCR reads through MiXCR, storing one row per CDR3 protein. The table has 650,000 to 800,000 distinct CDR3 sequences, about 38% seen once.

The genes are TRBV15 and TRBJ1-4; 9 bases align to TRBD1. Sequencing used peripheral blood. The source is an adult man with Graves' ophthalmopathy. As DNA, the CDR3 is TGTGCCACCAGCGCGCGACCCGGGACAGGGAATGAAAAACTGTTTTTT. This codes for CATSARPGTGNEKLFF. The variable domain in full, completed from reference TRBV15 and TRBJ1-4, reads DAMVIQNPRYQVTQFGKPVTLSCSQTLNHNVMYWYQQKSSQAPKLLFHYYDKDFNNEADTPDNFQSRRPNTSFCFLDIRSPGLGDTAMYLCATSARPGTGNEKLFFGSGTQLSVL.